The 27 T cell receptor beta chains listed next were all sequenced from one sample in a study of T cells expressing NK-cell markers. TCRdb reprocessed the 5' RACE reads, keeping one entry per CDR3 protein, no DNA. In total, the table holds fewer than 400,000 distinct CDR3 sequences. Material: blood T cells: a sorted CD56 or NKG2C T cell subset, CD4+ or CD8+ T cells, or bulk PBMC T cells (not recorded which). These receptor sequences come from a woman aged 45-59 years in good health.

V is TRBV7-8 and J is TRBJ1-4. Germline V gene sequence: CDR1 SGHVS, CDR2 FQNEAQ. The CDR3 has 15 amino acids. The CDR3: CASSLGGSPNEKLFF.

This chain joins TRBV10-3 and TRBJ2-1; the TCRdb call, TRBD2, lacks DNA for checking. Germline V lookup: CDR1 ENHRY, CDR2 SYGVKD. This CDR3 is 17 amino acids long. The CDR3 spells CAISEGLAGTFYNEQFF.

V gene TRBV3-1 combines with J gene TRBJ2-3; as DNA is missing, the TRBD1 call by TCRdb cannot be tested. The germline CDR1 and CDR2 sequences are LGHDT and YNNKEL (reference sequence). CDR3 length equals 15 residues. Here the CDR3 reads CASSHGQGAGDTQYF.

V is TRBV6-2 or TRBV6-3 and J is TRBJ2-1; TCRdb reports TRBD2, a call that lacks DNA to check it against. Germline loops: CDR1 MNHEY, CDR2 SVGEGT. This CDR3 comprises 14 residues. CDR3 sequence: CASSSKRTSMEQFF.

The V gene is TRBV20-1, the J gene TRBJ2-1; absent DNA, TCRdb's TRBD1 call cannot be checked. This CDR3 has 14 residues. Germline V gene sequence: CDR1 DFQATT, CDR2 SNEGSKA (reference sequence). The CDR3 region is CSASPDRGLGEQFF.

The genes are TRBV24-1 and TRBJ2-3; TCRdb returns TRBD1, unconfirmable since there is no DNA. Germline V gives CDR1 KGHDR, CDR2 SFDVKD. This CDR3 is 16 amino acids long. The CDR3 reads CATSTRDGQSTDTQYF.

The V call is TRBV24-1, the J call TRBJ2-2. Per the germline V gene, CDR1 is KGHDR and CDR2 is SFDVKD. This CDR3 region has 17 residues. CDR3 amino acids: CATSDWGFKVVYGELFF.

The V and J genes are TRBV21-1 and TRBJ1-2. TRBV21-1 is given as a pseudogene. The CDR3 spans 16 residues. CDR3 sequence reads: CASSNAGGPPRYGYTF.

The J gene is TRBJ2-1, the V gene TRBV18; the TCRdb call, TRBD1, lacks DNA for checking. Germline CDR1 KGHSH, CDR2 LQKENI. The length of the CDR3 is 16 residues. CDR3: CASRPLSRDTYNEQFF.

The chain links TRBV13 to TRBJ1-1; TCRdb's assignment of TRBD1 cannot be checked, as there is no DNA. The germline gives CDR1 PRHDT, CDR2 FYEKMQ (reference sequence). The CDR3 spans 15 residues. The CDR3 spells CASRVPGGTNTEAFF.

The rearrangement joins TRBV2 to TRBJ2-3; TCRdb's D gene call, TRBD2, goes unchecked for lack of DNA. This CDR3 contains 15 residues. CDR1 is SNHLY, CDR2 FYNNEI, per germline. CDR3 sequence reads: CASSGIAGLTDTQYF.

The V call is TRBV27, the J call TRBJ2-2; as DNA is missing, the TRBD2 call by TCRdb cannot be tested. The CDR3 length is 17 residues. CDR1 is MNHEY and CDR2 is SMNVEV in the germline V gene (reference sequence). The CDR3 reads CASSLSWASGRTGELFF.

V is TRBV6-5 and J is TRBJ2-1; with no DNA, the TCRdb D assignment of TRBD2 cannot be verified. Per the germline V gene, CDR1 is MNHEY and CDR2 is SVGAGI. CDR3 length: 16 amino acids. This CDR3 is CASSQGLAVTYNEQFF.

The gene calls are TRBV10-3 and TRBJ2-7. Germline V gives CDR1 ENHRY, CDR2 SYGVKD. The CDR3 consists of 13 residues. The CDR3 region is CAISESIAYEQYF.

This chain joins TRBV7-9 and TRBJ2-5; the TCRdb call, TRBD1, lacks DNA for checking. CDR3 length equals 14 residues. Germline V gene sequence: CDR1 SEHNR, CDR2 FQNEAQ (reference sequence). CDR3 residues: CASSDLRPGETQYF.

The J gene is TRBJ2-5, the V gene TRBV7-3. CDR1 is SGHTA and CDR2 is FQGTGA in the germline V gene. The CDR3 runs 13 residues. The CDR3 protein is CASSRLLQPTQYF.

The chain links TRBV5-1 to TRBJ2-3; TCRdb lists TRBD1, though no DNA is available to test this call. The CDR3 length is 17 residues. From germline, CDR1 is SGHRS and CDR2 YFSETQ. The CDR3 is CASSLDPLTSNTDTQYF.

The chain recombines TRBV15 with TRBJ2-2; TCRdb names TRBD2, which stays unverified in the absence of DNA. The CDR3 is made up of 16 amino acids. Germline lookup yields CDR1 LNHNV and CDR2 YYDKDF (reference sequence). The CDR3 spells CATSKQSGRSTGELFF.

This rearrangement joins TRBV12-3 or TRBV12-4 to TRBJ1-4; TCRdb reports TRBD1, a call that lacks DNA to check it against. The CDR3 has 15 amino acids. CDR3 region: CASSLGTPGGEKLFF.

The chain uses TRBV5-1 and TRBJ2-6; TCRdb returns TRBD1, unconfirmable since there is no DNA. The CDR3 contains 20 residues. Germline loops: CDR1 SGHRS, CDR2 YFSETQ. The CDR3: CASSLSGTGGANGGANVLTF.

The chain employs TRBV11-2 and TRBJ2-1; TCRdb gives TRBD1 as the D gene, but with no DNA this cannot be confirmed. This CDR3 is built from 14 residues. Per germline, CDR1 SGHAT and CDR2 FQNNGV. This CDR3 is CASSSSRGINEQFF. Combining the CDR3 with reference TRBV11-2 and TRBJ2-1 gives the whole variable domain EAGVAQSPRYKIIEKRQSVAFWCNPISGHATLYWYQQILGQGPKLLIQFQNNGVVDDSQLPKDRFSAERLKGVDSTLKIQPAKLEDSAVYLCASSSSRGINEQFFGPGTRLTVL.

J is TRBJ1-2 and V is TRBV20-1. The CDR3 has 14 residues. The germline CDR1 and CDR2 sequences are DFQATT and SNEGSKA (reference sequence). The CDR3 sequence: CSGLATGKLYGYTF.

The V gene is TRBV4-1, the J gene TRBJ2-7; TCRdb outputs TRBD1, but without DNA this stays unchecked. There are 15 residues in the CDR3. Germline loops: CDR1 MGHRA, CDR2 YSYEKL. The CDR3: CASSHDTGPSYEQYF.

The chain employs TRBV3-1 and TRBJ2-6; TCRdb proposes TRBD1, but this gene call is untestable without DNA. Germline V gives CDR1 LGHDT, CDR2 YNNKEL (reference sequence). The CDR3 has 17 residues. CDR3 amino acids: CASSQDRGHKGPNVLTF.

The chain carries TRBV3-1 and TRBJ2-7; TCRdb designates TRBD2, a call that cannot be tested without DNA. The CDR3 totals 18 residues. The germline V gene has CDR1 LGHDT and CDR2 YNNKEL (reference sequence). This chain's CDR3 is CASSQDPPGLAAVYEQYF.

V usage is TRBV5-1 and J usage is TRBJ2-1. Germline assignment: CDR1 SGHRS and CDR2 YFSETQ. This CDR3 comprises 12 residues. This chain's CDR3 is CASSLRATEQFF.

This chain joins TRBV5-1 and TRBJ2-5; no DNA is available, so the TRBD1 call from TCRdb remains unchecked. CDR3 length equals 14 residues. Looked up from germline, CDR1 is SGHRS and CDR2 is YFSETQ. The CDR3 is CASSLQDPGETQYF.